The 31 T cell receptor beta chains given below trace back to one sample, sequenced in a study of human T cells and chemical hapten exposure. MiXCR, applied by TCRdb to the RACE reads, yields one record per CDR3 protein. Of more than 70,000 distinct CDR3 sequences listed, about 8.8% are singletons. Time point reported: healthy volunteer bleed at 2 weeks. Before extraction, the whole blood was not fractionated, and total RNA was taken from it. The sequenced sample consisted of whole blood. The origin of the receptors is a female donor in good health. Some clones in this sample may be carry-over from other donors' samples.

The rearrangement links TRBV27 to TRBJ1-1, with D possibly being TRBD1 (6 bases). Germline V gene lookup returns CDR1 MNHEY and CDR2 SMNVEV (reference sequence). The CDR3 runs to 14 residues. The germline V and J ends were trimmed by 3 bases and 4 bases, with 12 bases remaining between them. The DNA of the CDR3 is TGTGCCAGCAGTTTCAGACAGGAGGGCACTGAAGCTTTCTTT. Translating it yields CASSFRQEGTEAFF.

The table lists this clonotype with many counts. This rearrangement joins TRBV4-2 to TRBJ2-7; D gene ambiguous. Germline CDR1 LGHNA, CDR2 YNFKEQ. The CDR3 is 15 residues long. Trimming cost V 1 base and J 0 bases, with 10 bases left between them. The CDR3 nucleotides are TGTGCCAGCAGCCAAGCTACCGACCTCTCCTACGAGCAGTACTTC. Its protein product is CASSQATDLSYEQYF.

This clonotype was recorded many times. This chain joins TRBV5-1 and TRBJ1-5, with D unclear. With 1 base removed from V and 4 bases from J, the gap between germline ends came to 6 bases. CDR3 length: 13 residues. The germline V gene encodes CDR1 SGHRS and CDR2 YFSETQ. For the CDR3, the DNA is TGCGCCAGCAGCTTGTCTGGTAATCAGCCCCAGCATTTT. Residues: CASSLSGNQPQHF. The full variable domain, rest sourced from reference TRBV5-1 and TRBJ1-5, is KAGVTQTPRYLIKTRGQQVTLSCSPISGHRSVSWYQQTPGQGLQFLFEYFSETQRNKGNFPGRFSGRQFSNSRSEMNVSTLELGDSALYLCASSLSGNQPQHFGDGTRLSIL.

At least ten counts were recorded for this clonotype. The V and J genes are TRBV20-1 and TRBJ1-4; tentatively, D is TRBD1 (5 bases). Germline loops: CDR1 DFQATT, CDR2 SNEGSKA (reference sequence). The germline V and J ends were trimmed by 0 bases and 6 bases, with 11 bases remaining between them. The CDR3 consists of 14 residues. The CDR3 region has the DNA TGCAGTGCTAGAGATGACAGTGGGGATGAAAAACTGTTTTTT. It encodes CSARDDSGDEKLFF.

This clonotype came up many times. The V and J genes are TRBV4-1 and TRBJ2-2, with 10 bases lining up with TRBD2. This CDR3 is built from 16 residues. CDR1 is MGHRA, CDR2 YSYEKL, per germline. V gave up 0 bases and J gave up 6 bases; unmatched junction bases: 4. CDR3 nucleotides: TGCGCCAGCAGCCAAGATCAGCTAGCGGGAGCCGGGGAGCTGTTTTTT. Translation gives CASSQDQLAGAGELFF.

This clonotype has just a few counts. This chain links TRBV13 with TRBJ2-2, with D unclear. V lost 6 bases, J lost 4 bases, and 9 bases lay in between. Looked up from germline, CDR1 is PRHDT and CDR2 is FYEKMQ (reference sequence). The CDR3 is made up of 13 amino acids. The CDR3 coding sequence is TGTGCCAGCAGTGGTGTCGGCACCGGGGAGCTGTTTTTT. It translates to CASSGVGTGELFF.

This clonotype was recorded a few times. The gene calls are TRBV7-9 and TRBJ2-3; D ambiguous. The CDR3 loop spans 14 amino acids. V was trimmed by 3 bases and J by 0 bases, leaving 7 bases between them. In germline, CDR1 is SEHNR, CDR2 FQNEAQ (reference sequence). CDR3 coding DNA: TGTGCCAGCAGCTTTTCCAGTAGCACAGATACGCAGTATTTT. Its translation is CASSFSSSTDTQYF.

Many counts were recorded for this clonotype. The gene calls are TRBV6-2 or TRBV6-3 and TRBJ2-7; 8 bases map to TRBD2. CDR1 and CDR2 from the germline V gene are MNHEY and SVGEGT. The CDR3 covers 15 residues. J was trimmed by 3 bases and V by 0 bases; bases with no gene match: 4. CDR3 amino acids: CASSYSSGESYEQYF. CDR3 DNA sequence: TGTGCCAGCAGTTACTCTAGCGGGGAGAGCTACGAGCAGTACTTC.

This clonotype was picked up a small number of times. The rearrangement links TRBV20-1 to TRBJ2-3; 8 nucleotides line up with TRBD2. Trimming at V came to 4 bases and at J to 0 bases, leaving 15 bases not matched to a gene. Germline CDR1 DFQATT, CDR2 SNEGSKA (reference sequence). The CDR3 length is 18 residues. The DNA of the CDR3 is TGCAGTGCTAACTCAGGACTAGCAACCTCCACTAGCACAGATACGCAGTATTTT. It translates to CSANSGLATSTSTDTQYF.

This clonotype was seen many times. CDR3 nucleotides: TGTGCCAGCAGCCAAGATCATAATGAGCAGTTCTTC. It yields the protein CASSQDHNEQFF. The rearrangement joins TRBV3-1 to TRBJ2-1; D unclear. This CDR3 has 12 residues. Germline V gene lookup returns CDR1 LGHDT and CDR2 YNNKEL (reference sequence). Trimming removed 0 bases at V and 7 bases at J, with 4 bases between.

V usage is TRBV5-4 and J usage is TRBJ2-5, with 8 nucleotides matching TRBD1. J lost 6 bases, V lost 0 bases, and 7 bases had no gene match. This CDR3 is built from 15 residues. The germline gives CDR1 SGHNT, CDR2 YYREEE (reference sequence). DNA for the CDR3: TGTGCCAGCAGCTTGGACAGGGGGGCGGAAAAGACCCAGTACTTC. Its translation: CASSLDRGAEKTQYF. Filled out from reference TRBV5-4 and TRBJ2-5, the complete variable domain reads ETGVTQSPTHLIKTRGQQVTLRCSSQSGHNTVSWYQQALGQGPQFIFQYYREEENGRGNFPPRFSGLQFPNYSSELNVNALELDDSALYLCASSLDRGAEKTQYFGPGTRLLVL.

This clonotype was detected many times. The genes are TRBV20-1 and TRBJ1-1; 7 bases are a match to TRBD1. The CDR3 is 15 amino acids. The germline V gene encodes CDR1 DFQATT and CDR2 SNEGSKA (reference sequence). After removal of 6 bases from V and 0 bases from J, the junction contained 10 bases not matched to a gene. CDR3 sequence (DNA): TGCAGTGCCACCGAGGGGGACAGATTGAACACTGAAGCTTTCTTT. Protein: CSATEGDRLNTEAFF.

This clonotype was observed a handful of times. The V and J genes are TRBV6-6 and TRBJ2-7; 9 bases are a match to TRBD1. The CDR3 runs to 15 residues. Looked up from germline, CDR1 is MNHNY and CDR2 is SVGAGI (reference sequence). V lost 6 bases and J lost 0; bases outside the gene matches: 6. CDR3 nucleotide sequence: TGTGCCAGCAGCGTGGGACAGGGTATCTCCTACGAGCAGTACTTC. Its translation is CASSVGQGISYEQYF.

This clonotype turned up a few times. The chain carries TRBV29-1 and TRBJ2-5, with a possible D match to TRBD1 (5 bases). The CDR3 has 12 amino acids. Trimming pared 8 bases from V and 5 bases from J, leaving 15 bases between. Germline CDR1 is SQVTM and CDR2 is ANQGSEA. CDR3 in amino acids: CSFNTGLETQYF. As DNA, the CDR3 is TGCAGCTTCAACACAGGATTGGAGACCCAGTACTTC.

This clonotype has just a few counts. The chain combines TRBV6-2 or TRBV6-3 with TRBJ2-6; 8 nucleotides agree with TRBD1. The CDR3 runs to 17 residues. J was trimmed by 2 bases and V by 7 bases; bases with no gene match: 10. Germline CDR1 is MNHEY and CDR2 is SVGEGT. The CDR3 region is CASMDRVLPAGANVLTF. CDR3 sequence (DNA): TGTGCCAGCATGGACAGGGTCCTTCCGGCTGGGGCCAACGTCCTGACTTTC.

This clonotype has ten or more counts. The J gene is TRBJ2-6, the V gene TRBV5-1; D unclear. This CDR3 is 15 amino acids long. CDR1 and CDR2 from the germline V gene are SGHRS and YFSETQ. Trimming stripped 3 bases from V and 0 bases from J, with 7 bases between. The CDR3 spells CASSSASSGANVLTF. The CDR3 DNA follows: TGCGCCAGCAGCTCCGCCTCCTCTGGGGCCAACGTCCTGACTTTC.

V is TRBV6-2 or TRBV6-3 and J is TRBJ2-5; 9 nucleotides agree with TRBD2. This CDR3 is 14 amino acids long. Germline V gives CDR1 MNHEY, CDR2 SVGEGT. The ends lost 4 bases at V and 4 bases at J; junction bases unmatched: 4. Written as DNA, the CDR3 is TGTGCCAGCAGTTCCATAGCGGGAGCAGAGACCCAGTACTTC. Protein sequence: CASSSIAGAETQYF.

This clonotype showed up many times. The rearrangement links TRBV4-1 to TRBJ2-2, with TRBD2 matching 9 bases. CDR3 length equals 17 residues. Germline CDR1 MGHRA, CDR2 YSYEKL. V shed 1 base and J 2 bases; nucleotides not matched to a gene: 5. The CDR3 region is CASSQAGTSINTGELFF. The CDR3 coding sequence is TGCGCCAGCAGCCAAGCTGGGACTAGCATAAACACCGGGGAGCTGTTTTTT.

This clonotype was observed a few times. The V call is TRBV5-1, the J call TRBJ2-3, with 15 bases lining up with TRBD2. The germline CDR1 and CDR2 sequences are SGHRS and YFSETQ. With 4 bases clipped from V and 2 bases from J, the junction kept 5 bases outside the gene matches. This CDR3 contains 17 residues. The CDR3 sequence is CASSLGLAGGVTDTQYF. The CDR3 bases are TGCGCCAGCAGCCTTGGACTAGCGGGAGGGGTCACAGATACGCAGTATTTT.

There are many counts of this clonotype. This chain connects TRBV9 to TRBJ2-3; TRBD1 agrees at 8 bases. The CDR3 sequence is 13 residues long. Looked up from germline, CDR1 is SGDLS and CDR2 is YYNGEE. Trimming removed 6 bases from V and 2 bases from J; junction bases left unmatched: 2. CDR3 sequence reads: CASNRGYTDTQYF. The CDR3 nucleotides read TGTGCCAGCAACAGGGGGTACACAGATACGCAGTATTTT.

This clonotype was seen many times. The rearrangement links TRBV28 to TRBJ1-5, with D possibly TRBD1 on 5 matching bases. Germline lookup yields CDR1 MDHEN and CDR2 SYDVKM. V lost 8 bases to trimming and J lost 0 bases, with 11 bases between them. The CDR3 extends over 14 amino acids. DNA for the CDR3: TGTGCCAGCTGGGCTGGGGGTAGCAATCAGCCCCAGCATTTT. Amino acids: CASWAGGSNQPQHF.

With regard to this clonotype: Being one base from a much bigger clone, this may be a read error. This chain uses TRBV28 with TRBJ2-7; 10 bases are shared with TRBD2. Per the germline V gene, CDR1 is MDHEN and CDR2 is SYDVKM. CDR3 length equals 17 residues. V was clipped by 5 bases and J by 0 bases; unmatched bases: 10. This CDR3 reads CASSTASGSASSYEQYF. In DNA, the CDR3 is TGTGCCAGCAGTACGGCTAGCGGGAGCGCTAGCTCCTACGAGCAGTACTTC.

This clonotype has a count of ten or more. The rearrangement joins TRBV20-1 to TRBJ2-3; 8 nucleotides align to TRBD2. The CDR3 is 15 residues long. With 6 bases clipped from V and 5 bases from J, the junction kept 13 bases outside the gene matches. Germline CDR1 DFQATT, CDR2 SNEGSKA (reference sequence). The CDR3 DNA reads TGCAGTGCCGGACCGGGACTAGAGTTTGGAGATACGCAGTATTTT. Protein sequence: CSAGPGLEFGDTQYF.

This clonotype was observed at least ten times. The DNA of the CDR3 is TGCAGTGCTTCCCGTAGCGGGAGTTCCGGGGAGCTGTTTTTT. This codes for CSASRSGSSGELFF. This chain links TRBV20-1 with TRBJ2-2; 9 bases agree with TRBD2. Germline CDR1 and CDR2: DFQATT and SNEGSKA (reference sequence). The J segment lost 6 bases and the V segment lost 5 bases, leaving 7 bases of the junction unmatched. CDR3 size: 14 residues.

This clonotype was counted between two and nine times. The CDR3 DNA follows: TGTGCCAGCAGCCGACCAACTAGCTACCCGTTCTTC. Protein: CASSRPTSYPFF. The V gene is TRBV3-1, the J gene TRBJ2-1; the D gene is possibly TRBD2 (6 bases). V was clipped by 4 bases and J by 15 bases, with 16 bases between them. There are 12 residues in the CDR3. Looked up from germline, CDR1 is LGHDT and CDR2 is YNNKEL (reference sequence).

In DNA form, the CDR3 reads TGTGCCAGTAGTAACTGGACCCAGCCACGGGAGACCCAGTACTTC. Encoded protein: CASSNWTQPRETQYF. The rearrangement links TRBV19 to TRBJ2-5; D is unclear. Germline V lookup: CDR1 LNHDA, CDR2 SQIVND (reference sequence). The CDR3 totals 15 residues. Trimming cost V 4 bases and J 5 bases, with 17 bases left between them.

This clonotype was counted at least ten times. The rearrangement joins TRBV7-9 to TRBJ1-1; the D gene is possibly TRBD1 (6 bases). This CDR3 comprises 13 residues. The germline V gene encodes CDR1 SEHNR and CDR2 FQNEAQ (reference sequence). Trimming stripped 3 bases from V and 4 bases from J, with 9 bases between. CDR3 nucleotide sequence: TGTGCCAGCAGCTTCGGCAGGGGCACTGAAGCTTTCTTT. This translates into CASSFGRGTEAFF.

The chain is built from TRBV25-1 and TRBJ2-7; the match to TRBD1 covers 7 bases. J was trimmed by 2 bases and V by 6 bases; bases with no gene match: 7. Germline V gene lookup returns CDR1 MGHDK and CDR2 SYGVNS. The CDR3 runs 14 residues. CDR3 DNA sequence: TGTGCCAGCAGCCTGACAGGGTTGACCTACGAGCAGTACTTC. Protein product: CASSLTGLTYEQYF.

CDR3 sequence: CASSSYGTSGTDTQYF. In nucleotides, the CDR3 is TGTGCCAGCAGTTCCTACGGGACTAGCGGCACAGATACGCAGTATTTT. The rearrangement uses TRBV27 and TRBJ2-3, with 10 nucleotides matching TRBD2. Looked up from germline, CDR1 is MNHEY and CDR2 is SMNVEV (reference sequence). J lost 1 base, V lost 4 bases, and 5 bases had no gene match. The CDR3 has 16 amino acids.

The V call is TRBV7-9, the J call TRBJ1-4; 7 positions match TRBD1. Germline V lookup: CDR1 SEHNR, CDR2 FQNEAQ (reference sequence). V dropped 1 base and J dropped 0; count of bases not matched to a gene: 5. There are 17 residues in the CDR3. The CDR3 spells CASSLGDRASTNEKLFF. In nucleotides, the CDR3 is TGTGCCAGCAGCTTAGGCGACAGGGCCTCAACTAATGAAAAACTGTTTTTT.

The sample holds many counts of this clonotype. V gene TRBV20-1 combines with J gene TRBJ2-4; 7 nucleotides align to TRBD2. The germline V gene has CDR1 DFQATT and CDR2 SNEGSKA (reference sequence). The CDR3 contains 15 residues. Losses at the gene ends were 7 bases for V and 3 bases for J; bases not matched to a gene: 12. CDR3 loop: CSVNLARGDKNIQYF. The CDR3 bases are TGCAGTGTCAATCTAGCTCGGGGGGACAAAAACATTCAGTACTTC.